A selection of T cell receptor beta chains follows, all from one sample in a study of cytomegalovirus exposure and HLA in healthy donors. The protocol was immunoSEQ multiplex PCR, while the TCRdb copy is restricted to in-frame clones and leaves out a portion. Here the sample spans around 150,000 clones, approximately 80% being singletons. Source material: PBMCs. These receptors were taken from a man aged 25 to 45 in good health and CMV-seronegative. CDR3s include the opening cysteine and the closing phenylalanine or tryptophan.

j_call | v_call | cdr3_aa
TRBJ2-3 | TRBV13 | CASSLGGGRAADTQYF
TRBJ2-5 | TRBV29-1 | CTGGQDQETQYF
TRBJ1-1 | TRBV18 | CASSPRAEGNTEAFF
TRBJ2-5 | TRBV29-1 | CSARGLLLDSRETQYF
TRBJ2-7 | TRBV28 | CASSLGQGVMYEQYF
TRBJ2-1 | TRBV5-6 | CASSLGTGNNEQFF
TRBJ1-5 | TRBV18 | CASSLGDGSYQPQHF
TRBJ1-6 | TRBV30 | CAWALRGNSPLHF
TRBJ2-1 | TRBV5-1 | CASSGGMGGSPYNEQFF
TRBJ1-5 | TRBV15 | CATSKVVAGNQPQHF
TRBJ1-2 | TRBV28 | CASSPSAGQGFRGYTF
TRBJ2-7 | TRBV6-5 | CASSYGGSAYEQYF
TRBJ1-1 | TRBV6-5 | CASSYSIRVDTEAFF
TRBJ1-5 | TRBV30 | CAWSPQTGRNQPQHF
TRBJ1-2 | TRBV30 | CAWSVDGALGYTF
TRBJ1-1 | TRBV29-1 | CSVDRSLNTEAFF
TRBJ2-1 | TRBV9 | CASSVGASVYNEQFF
TRBJ2-7 | TRBV28 | CASSLSRGREQYF
TRBJ1-2 | TRBV19 | CATRWGQGNYGYTF
TRBJ2-1 | TRBV30 | CAWSGLLAGSYNEQFF
TRBJ2-2 | TRBV30 | CAWSPLSTGELFF
TRBJ2-7 | TRBV5-6 | CASSLVGQGSYEQYF
TRBJ2-1 | TRBV5-1 | CASSAGLAGAQFLEQFF
TRBJ1-1 | TRBV5-6 | CASSLGRGWAFF
TRBJ2-1 | TRBV10-2 | CASSGLAGADEQFF
TRBJ2-5 | TRBV7-7 | CASSYQVSGTGETQYF
TRBJ2-1 | TRBV5-4 | CASSDQREGSNEQFF
TRBJ2-2 | TRBV5-1 | CASSLLATGELFF
TRBJ1-2 | TRBV5-4 | CASSLGPGNYGYTF
TRBJ2-6 | TRBV5-5 | CASSFTVHIRVNVLTF
TRBJ2-7 | TRBV6-5 | CASSYYGTGVYEQYF
TRBJ1-1 | TRBV11-2 | CASSLRSGITRNTEAFF
TRBJ2-2 | TRBV7-6 | CASSAGPEDRELFF
TRBJ1-4 | TRBV28 | CASRQGQAATNEKLFF
TRBJ1-3 | TRBV4-3 | CASSQMRTDSGNTIYF
TRBJ2-5 | TRBV5-6 | CASSLIGRARETQYF
TRBJ2-7 | TRBV29-1 | CSAQTQPDEQYF
TRBJ1-1 | TRBV18 | CASSPFSLSEGLEAFF
TRBJ1-4 | TRBV5-1 | CASSRTGGNEKLFF
TRBJ2-1 | TRBV18 | CASSPPAGGSSYNEQFF
TRBJ1-1 | TRBV5-4 | CASSRDRREAFF
TRBJ2-5 | TRBV28 | CASSSPRTSTGETQYF
TRBJ2-7 | TRBV11-2 | CASSFMDTYSYEQYF
TRBJ2-2 | TRBV11-2 | CASSLNEFFTGELFF
TRBJ2-1 | TRBV6-1 | CASSDPSGSLEQFF
TRBJ2-7 | TRBV28 | CASSPQFGTGGLYEQYF
TRBJ1-2 | TRBV7-9 | CASSLVHGANYGYTF
TRBJ1-5 | TRBV6-6 | CASSYAGSNQPQHF
TRBJ2-2 | TRBV19 | CASSKVTTPTGELFF
TRBJ2-1 | TRBV10-3 | CAISEGGASSYNEQFF
TRBJ1-6 | TRBV19 | CATRSGASNSPLHF
TRBJ2-1 | TRBV27 | CASSSPLAGGGNEQFF
TRBJ2-5 | TRBV30 | CAWSDAGVETQYF
TRBJ2-7 | TRBV30 | CAWRPRGRGLQYF
TRBJ2-3 | TRBV28 | CASSLSRGVGPDTQYF
TRBJ2-5 | TRBV4-1 | CASSQSGQGNGETQYF